The 30 T cell receptor beta chains below all came from one sample that was sequenced in a study of read filtering for tumor transcriptome and immune sequencing. Molecular barcoded adaptors covering alpha/delta and beta/gamma chains were used on approximately 400 ng RNA. In TCRdb, the reads were re-called with MiXCR into one record per CDR3 protein. The sample lists 100,000 to 150,000 distinct CDR3 sequences, 10% to 15% occurring once. Sequenced sample: a population of CD138-negative cells sorted from bone marrow. The receptor source for this set is a donor over 35 with multiple myeloma.

The chain couples TRBV28 to TRBJ2-7; no reliable D call. With 6 bases removed from V and 2 bases from J, the gap between germline ends came to 8 bases. Germline lookup yields CDR1 MDHEN and CDR2 SYDVKM. The CDR3 has 12 amino acids. CDR3 in amino acids: CASSSWPYEQYF. The CDR3 nucleotides are TGTGCCAGCAGCTCGTGGCCCTACGAGCAGTACTTC.

For this clonotype: A read error may be the cause here, since a much bigger clone is one base away. J is TRBJ2-5 and V is TRBV20-1; D is uncertain. The CDR3 contains 13 residues. Per the germline V gene, CDR1 is DFQATT and CDR2 is SNEGSKA (reference sequence). The DNA of the CDR3 is TGCCGTGCTCCGACCAACCCCCAAGAGACCCAGTACTTC. Its translation: CRAPTNPQETQYF.

Remarks on this clonotype: A far larger clone is just one base off, so this is likely a read error. The chain joins TRBV3-1 to TRBJ2-1; 12 bases line up with TRBD2. The CDR3 has 16 residues. The germline gives CDR1 LGHDT, CDR2 YNNKEL (reference sequence). CDR3: CASKSLAGGLDNEQSF. Written as DNA, the CDR3 is TGTGCCAGCAAGTCCCTAGCGGGGGGGCTTGATAATGAGCAGTCCTTC.

This clonotype was recorded at least ten times. J is TRBJ2-1 and V is TRBV11-1; possibly TRBD2 for D (5 bases). This CDR3 is built from 15 residues. Germline V gene lookup returns CDR1 SGHAT and CDR2 FQDESV (reference sequence). V lost 5 bases and J 2 bases, leaving 13 bases between the germline ends. The CDR3 region is CASSPGSGTYNEQFF. In nucleotides, the CDR3 is TGTGCCAGCAGCCCGGGGAGCGGAACCTACAATGAGCAGTTCTTC.

This clonotype turned up a few times. The genes are TRBV5-1 and TRBJ2-5; either TRBD1 or TRBD2 may fit D (5 bases each). V lost 0 bases to trimming and J lost 1 base, with 13 bases between them. The CDR3 sequence is 16 residues long. Germline CDR1 and CDR2: SGHRS and YFSETQ. This CDR3 reads CASSLGGMGVQETQYF. In nucleotides, the CDR3 is TGCGCCAGCAGCTTGGGGGGCATGGGGGTCCAAGAGACCCAGTACTTC.

The V and J genes are TRBV19 and TRBJ2-3; possible D gene TRBD1, 5 bases. CDR1 and CDR2 from the germline V gene are LNHDA and SQIVND (reference sequence). The CDR3 consists of 14 residues. V was cut by 7 bases and J by 6 bases, with 17 bases left in between. Here the CDR3 DNA reads TGTGCCAGTAAAGGTACAGGCCCCCCTGATACGCAGTATTTT. Translation: CASKGTGPPDTQYF.

With respect to this clonotype: A much more abundant neighbour one base away suggests this may be a read error. The J gene is TRBJ2-7, the V gene TRBV12-3 or TRBV12-4, with 10 positions matching TRBD2. Unmatched junction bases numbered 9, after V lost 6 bases and J lost 7 bases. The CDR3 covers 14 residues. CDR3 sequence (DNA): TGTGCCAGCAGACAGGCTAGCGGGAGAGGGGAGCAGTACTTC. Translated: CASRQASGRGEQYF.

This clonotype has a count of ten or more. The J gene is TRBJ2-7, the V gene TRBV28; D is perhaps TRBD1 or TRBD2 (5 bases each). This CDR3 has 15 amino acids. Trimming stripped 6 bases from V and 1 base from J, with 16 bases between. CDR1 MDHEN and CDR2 SYDVKM come from the germline V gene. CDR3 DNA sequence: TGTGCCAGCAGGGGGCCCGGGGCCTCGTCCTACGAGCAGTACTTC. Amino acid sequence: CASRGPGASSYEQYF.

This clonotype was seen many times. This chain joins TRBV7-2 and TRBJ2-6; the D is unclear. The CDR3 runs to 16 residues. Germline values: CDR1 SGHTA, CDR2 FQGNSA. Trimming shortened V by 3 bases and J by 0 bases, and 9 bases separated the two germline ends. DNA of the CDR3: TGTGCCAGCAGCTTTAGTCCGGACTCTGGGGCCAACGTCCTGACTTTC. Its translation: CASSFSPDSGANVLTF.

About this clonotype: This may arise from a read error, as a much more abundant clone is one base away. V and J are TRBV4-2 and TRBJ1-5; weak D call: TRBD1 (5 bases). The CDR3 extends over 15 amino acids. CDR1 and CDR2 from the germline V gene are LGHNA and YNFKEQ. DNA for the CDR3: TGCACCAGCAGCCAAGTGGGACCCCAGAGTCAGCCCCAGCATTTT. Protein sequence: CTSSQVGPQSQPQHF.

This clonotype has ten or more counts. The gene calls are TRBV19 and TRBJ1-5; tentatively, D is TRBD1 (6 bases). Trimming stripped 5 bases from V and 4 bases from J, with 18 bases between. The CDR3 runs to 16 residues. Germline V CDR1 and CDR2: LNHDA, SQIVND (reference sequence). This CDR3 is CASSFRGRGRNQPQHF. The CDR3 DNA reads TGTGCCAGTAGTTTCCGGGGCAGGGGTCGGAATCAGCCCCAGCATTTT.

This clonotype was seen repeatedly, ten times or more. This chain links TRBV6-5 with TRBJ1-1, with 7 bases that match TRBD1. This CDR3 spans 13 amino acids. Germline V gives CDR1 MNHEY, CDR2 SVGAGI. V dropped 6 bases and J dropped 6; count of bases not matched to a gene: 7. CDR3 residues: CASRAAQGSEAFF. As DNA, the CDR3 is TGTGCCAGCAGGGCGGCACAGGGGTCTGAAGCTTTCTTT.

This clonotype was recorded many times. This chain connects TRBV6-5 to TRBJ2-3; 8 positions agree with TRBD2. Trimming took 5 bases from V and 0 from J; bases not matched to a gene: 7. Germline V CDR1 and CDR2: MNHEY, SVGAGI. The CDR3 has 16 amino acids. CDR3 protein: CASSLRLATSTDTQYF. As DNA, the CDR3 is TGTGCCAGCAGTCTGCGACTAGCGACTAGCACAGATACGCAGTATTTT.

About this clonotype: This could be a read error, since a much larger clone is one nucleotide away. The chain couples TRBV30 to TRBJ2-1, with a possible D match to TRBD1 (5 bases). The germline V gene encodes CDR1 GTSNPN and CDR2 SVGIG (reference sequence). The germline V and J ends were trimmed by 3 bases and 6 bases, with 12 bases remaining between them. This CDR3 is built from 13 residues. The CDR3 region has the DNA TGTGCCTGGAGGCAGGGAACCTTCAATGAGCAGTTCTTC. The encoded protein is CAWRQGTFNEQFF.

The table lists this clonotype with many counts. CDR3 DNA: TGTGCCAGCAGTGAAATGGGACAGGGGTGGAACACTGAAGCTTTCTTT. Residues: CASSEMGQGWNTEAFF. The chain couples TRBV6-1 to TRBJ1-1; 10 bases are a match to TRBD1. Germline-derived CDR1 and CDR2 are MNHNS and SASEGT. The CDR3 has 16 amino acids. V lost 2 bases and J lost 1; bases outside the gene matches: 4.

This clonotype appeared many times. The chain combines TRBV7-9 with TRBJ2-3, with D unresolved. Germline CDR1 is SEHNR and CDR2 is FQNEAQ (reference sequence). This CDR3 is 14 amino acids long. V lost 5 bases, J lost 3 bases, and 12 bases lay in between. As DNA, the CDR3 is TGTGCCAGCAGCCCGTCAGTGGGGACAGATACGCAGTATTTT. This codes for CASSPSVGTDTQYF. The full variable domain, its missing parts supplied by reference TRBV7-9 and TRBJ2-3, is DTGVSQNPRHKITKRGQNVTFRCDPISEHNRLYWYRQTLGQGPEFLTYFQNEAQLEKSRLLSDRFSAERPKGSFSTLEIQRTEQGDSAMYLCASSPSVGTDTQYFGPGTRLTVL.

The chain couples TRBV12-3 or TRBV12-4 to TRBJ2-3; unclear D gene. The V end was cut by 5 bases, the J end by 1 base, with 13 bases between. The CDR3 is made up of 15 amino acids. The CDR3 sequence: CASSLLGSGTDTQYF. DNA of the CDR3: TGTGCCAGCAGTCTGCTGGGATCGGGCACAGATACGCAGTATTTT.

This clonotype was seen a single time. This may be a read error, as it is one base from a much larger clone. The chain carries TRBV3-1 and TRBJ2-1; 10 bases fit TRBD2. In germline, CDR1 is LGHDT, CDR2 YNNKEL (reference sequence). This CDR3 is built from 14 residues. CDR3 coding DNA: TGTGCCAGCAGGAGAGCGGGAGGGGCCAATGAGCAGTCCTTC. The encoded protein is CASRRAGGANEQSF.

This clonotype has more than one count but fewer than ten. A read error is possible here, since a much larger clone lies one base away. The V gene is TRBV9, the J gene TRBJ2-3, with 7 bases lining up with TRBD1. Trimming at V came to 1 base and at J to 7 bases, leaving 12 bases not matched to a gene. Germline V gives CDR1 SGDLS, CDR2 YYNGEE. CDR3 length: 16 residues. CDR3 nucleotide sequence: TGTGCCAGCAGCGTAAACCAGGGACAGACCCCAAATACGCAGTATTTT. Protein sequence: CASSVNQGQTPNTQYF.

This clonotype was seen many times. This chain links TRBV20-1 with TRBJ1-5, with unresolved D. The germline V and J ends were trimmed by 0 bases and 6 bases, with 15 bases remaining between them. This CDR3 spans 15 amino acids. CDR1 and CDR2 from the germline V gene are DFQATT and SNEGSKA (reference sequence). This CDR3 is CSARDGLNLVQPQHF. DNA for the CDR3: TGCAGTGCTAGAGATGGCCTCAACTTAGTTCAGCCCCAGCATTTT.

Only a few counts were recorded for this clonotype. The chain uses TRBV4-1 and TRBJ2-1; TRBD2 matches 14 bases. From germline, CDR1 is MGHRA and CDR2 YSYEKL. The trim removed 0 bases at V and 6 bases at J, leaving 1 base unmatched. This CDR3 contains 16 residues. CDR3 residues: CASSQEGLAGANEQFF. The DNA for the CDR3 is TGCGCCAGCAGCCAAGAGGGACTAGCGGGAGCCAATGAGCAGTTCTTC.

This clonotype was found many times. The chain couples TRBV5-1 to TRBJ2-7; TRBD1 aligns across 7 bases. Germline CDR1 SGHRS, CDR2 YFSETQ. Trimming removed 7 bases from V and 0 bases from J; junction bases left unmatched: 10. The CDR3 is 15 residues long. The CDR3 DNA sequence: TGCGCCAGCTCACAGACAGGGCCAAGCTCCTACGAGCAGTACTTC. It encodes CASSQTGPSSYEQYF.

The chain combines TRBV5-1 with TRBJ2-3, with D perhaps matching TRBD1 or TRBD2 (5 bases each). The V end lost 6 bases, the J end lost 2 bases, and 22 bases lay between the germline ends. The CDR3 covers 17 residues. Germline CDR1 and CDR2: SGHRS and YFSETQ. CDR3 residues: CASTFFPGMGDTDTQYF. The CDR3 coding sequence is TGCGCCAGCACCTTTTTCCCGGGGATGGGGGACACAGATACGCAGTATTTT. The full variable domain, in which reference TRBV5-1 and TRBJ2-3 provide the parts outside the CDR3, is KAGVTQTPRYLIKTRGQQVTLSCSPISGHRSVSWYQQTPGQGLQFLFEYFSETQRNKGNFPGRFSGRQFSNSRSEMNVSTLELGDSALYLCASTFFPGMGDTDTQYFGPGTRLTVL.

This clonotype occurred many times. The DNA for the CDR3 is TGCAGCGTTGAAGATTATGGAAACATTCAGTACTTC. Translated, it gives CSVEDYGNIQYF. The gene calls are TRBV29-1 and TRBJ2-4; D is uncertain. The CDR3 loop spans 12 amino acids. Looked up from germline, CDR1 is SQVTM and CDR2 is ANQGSEA. Trimming took 0 bases from V and 6 from J, leaving 6 bases between them.

In this sample, this clonotype turned up many times. V gene TRBV5-1 combines with J gene TRBJ2-5; D call uncertain. V was trimmed by 0 bases and J by 5 bases, leaving 11 bases between them. The germline CDR1 and CDR2 sequences are SGHRS and YFSETQ. The CDR3 totals 14 residues. Written as DNA, the CDR3 is TGCGCCAGCAGCTTGGAGGCTAGTCGGGAGACCCAGTACTTC. This codes for CASSLEASRETQYF.

V is TRBV20-1 and J is TRBJ2-1; D is perhaps TRBD2 (7 bases). CDR1 and CDR2 (germline): DFQATT, SNEGSKA (reference sequence). The CDR3 totals 14 residues. V was cut by 1 base and J by 7 bases, with 14 bases left in between. Here the CDR3 reads CSARGAGAGNEQFF. The DNA of the CDR3 is TGCAGTGCTAGAGGGGCGGGGGCTGGTAATGAGCAGTTCTTC.

This clonotype was seen many times. This chain links TRBV7-2 with TRBJ1-5; no clear D gene. The CDR3 is 13 residues long. Trimming cost V 1 base and J 6 bases, with 7 bases left between them. Looked up from germline, CDR1 is SGHTA and CDR2 is FQGNSA. The CDR3 spells CASSLDMVQPQHF. Here the CDR3 DNA reads TGTGCCAGCAGCTTAGATATGGTTCAGCCCCAGCATTTT. The full variable domain, its missing parts supplied by reference TRBV7-2 and TRBJ1-5, is GAGVSQSPSNKVTEKGKDVELRCDPISGHTALYWYRQSLGQGLEFLIYFQGNSAPDKSGLPSDRFSAERTGGSVSTLTIQRTQQEDSAVYLCASSLDMVQPQHFGDGTRLSIL.

In its sample, this clonotype was seen many times. The chain employs TRBV18 and TRBJ2-3, with 9 bases matching TRBD1. The CDR3 is 14 amino acids. V shed 3 bases, J shed 4 bases, and the junction held 2 bases outside the gene matches. In germline, CDR1 is KGHSH, CDR2 LQKENI. Here the CDR3 DNA reads TGTGCCAGCTCACCCCGGGACAGGGCAGATACGCAGTATTTT. It encodes CASSPRDRADTQYF. Variable domain in full (rest from reference TRBV18 and TRBJ2-3): NAGVMQNPRHLVRRRGQEARLRCSPMKGHSHVYWYRQLPEEGLKFMVYLQKENIIDESGMPKERFSAEFPKEGPSILRIQQVVRGDSAAYFCASSPRDRADTQYFGPGTRLTVL.

Many counts were recorded for this clonotype. The chain has TRBV27 and TRBJ2-3, with 14 nucleotides matching TRBD2. CDR3 size: 19 residues. V was pared by 4 bases and J by 6 bases, with 15 bases of the junction left unmatched. The germline V gene has CDR1 MNHEY and CDR2 SMNVEV (reference sequence). CDR3 sequence reads: CASSSRLAGGPSRVDTQYF. DNA of the CDR3: TGTGCCAGCAGTTCTCGACTAGCGGGAGGGCCCTCGCGTGTTGATACGCAGTATTTT.

This clonotype has more than one count but fewer than ten. The chain links TRBV7-2 to TRBJ2-7; 10 bases are shared with TRBD2. The germline CDR1 and CDR2 sequences are SGHTA and FQGNSA. V gave up 4 bases and J gave up 4 bases; unmatched junction bases: 7. The CDR3 is 15 amino acids. The CDR3 protein is CASSYASGSQYEQYF. The CDR3 DNA reads TGTGCCAGCAGCTACGCTAGCGGGAGTCAGTACGAGCAGTACTTC.